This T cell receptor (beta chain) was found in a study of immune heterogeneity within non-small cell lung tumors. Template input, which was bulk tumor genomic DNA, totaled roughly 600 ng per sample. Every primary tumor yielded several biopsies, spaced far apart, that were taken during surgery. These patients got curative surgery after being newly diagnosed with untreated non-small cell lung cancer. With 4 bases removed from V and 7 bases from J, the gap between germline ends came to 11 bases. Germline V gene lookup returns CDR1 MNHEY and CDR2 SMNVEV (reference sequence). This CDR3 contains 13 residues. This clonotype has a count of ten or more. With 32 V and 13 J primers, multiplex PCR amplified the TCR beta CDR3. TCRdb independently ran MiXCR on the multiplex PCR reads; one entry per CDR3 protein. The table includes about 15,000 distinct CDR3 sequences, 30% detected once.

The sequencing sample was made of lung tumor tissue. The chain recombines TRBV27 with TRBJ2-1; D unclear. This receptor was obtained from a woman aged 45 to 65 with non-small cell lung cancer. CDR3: CASSSPPLNEQFF. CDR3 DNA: TGTGCCAGCAGTTCGCCGCCCTTGAATGAGCAGTTCTTC.